This T cell receptor beta chain emerged from a study of cytomegalovirus exposure and HLA in healthy donors. Whole-study results and caveats: A later analysis linked a missense DCLRE1C variant to TCR beta V- and J-gene trimming.

Donors were ostensibly healthy at sampling, although undocumented immune exposures were probable. To note about this clone: What it recognizes is unknown.

13 Jbeta primers and 60 Vbeta primers were used for the PCR. TCRdb's table, derived via immunoSEQ multiplex PCR, lists solely in-frame clones and lacks some. Of around 160,000 clones in the sample, roughly 84% were seen once. The CDR3 covers 15 residues. Germline CDR1 reads MNHEY; CDR2 reads SVGAGI. V lost 4 bases and J 2 bases, leaving 13 bases between the germline ends. The V gene is TRBV6-5, the J gene TRBJ2-3; D is ambiguous. Sequencing was carried out using PBMCs. The receptor was isolated from a woman between 18 and 29 years old in good health and CMV-seronegative. CDR3 in DNA: TGTGCCAGCAGTTCTCGAGCTCCCGCCACAGATACGCAGTATTTT. Its protein product is CASSSRAPATDTQYF.